One and the same sample provided the 7 T cell receptor beta chains below, sequenced in a study of T cells in women clearing cervical HPV infection. Sequencing used immunoSEQ multiplex PCR; TCRdb keeps in-frame clones, though not all of them. This repertoire includes some 28,000 clones. Sequenced sample: blood buffy coat. These receptors originate from a woman between 18 and 70 years old with a cervical HPV16 infection that either progressed to CIN3+ or cleared (not recorded which).

Remarks on this clone: The read ends 3 residues before the CDR3 terminus; that terminus is restored from the germline J gene. The rearrangement joins TRBV4-1 to TRBJ2-3; 8 positions match TRBD1. There are 18 residues in the CDR3. CDR1 is MGHRA, CDR2 YSYEKL, per germline. This CDR3 is CASSQEADRVYSNQPQYF. Partial CDR3 DNA: TGCGCCAGCAGCCAAGAAGCGGACAGGGTCTATAGCAATCAGCCG.

Notes on this clone: The read terminates 3 residues ahead of where the CDR3 ends, so the germline J gene completes it. The V call is TRBV7-3, the J call TRBJ2-4; 12 positions agree with TRBD1. This CDR3 is 14 amino acids long. From germline, CDR1 is SGHTA and CDR2 FQGTGA. Partial CDR3 DNA: TGTGCCAGCAGCTTGGGACAGGGGGCTTTTGGT. Protein: CASSLGQGAFG. The full-length CDR3 reads as CASSLGQGAFGQYF. The full variable domain, completed using reference TRBV7-3 and TRBJ2-4, is GAGVSQTPSNKVTEKGKYVELRCDPISGHTALYWYRQSLGQGPEFLIYFQGTGAADDSGLPNDRFFAVRPEGSVSTLKIQRTERGDSAVYLCASSLGQGAFGQYFGAGTRLSVL.

As to this clone: Read sequence stops 3 residues before the CDR3 end, and the germline J gene provides the missing end. The genes are TRBV15 and TRBJ2-5; weak D call: TRBD1 (6 bases). V dropped 0 bases and J dropped 0 bases, with 11 bases sitting between them. The CDR3 sequence is 16 residues long. Per the germline V gene, CDR1 is LNHNV and CDR2 is YYDKDF (reference sequence). CDR3: CATSRDLGTNQETQYF. CDR3 DNA, as far as it was read: TGTGCCACCAGCAGAGATCTCGGGACAAACCAAGAGACC.

Details on this clone: A read error may account for a junction end that differs from germline. From the germline J gene comes the end of the CDR3, since the read stops 3 residues before it. This chain links TRBV4-2 with TRBJ1-2, with D possibly being TRBD1 (6 bases). The CDR3 contains 17 residues. Germline CDR1 is LGHNA and CDR2 is YNFKEQ. The CDR3 DNA, read in part, is TGCGCCAGCAGCCCCCGGACAGATCAACTTTATAACTATGGC. Amino acids: CASSPRTDQLYNYG. The full CDR3 sequence reads CASSPRTDQLYNYGYTF.

As regards this clone: The junction does not match germline at one end; this may be a read error. Read coverage stops 3 residues before the CDR3 terminus; the germline J gene supplies the remainder. The chain is built from TRBV4-2 and TRBJ2-7, with TRBD1 identical over 10 bases. The CDR3 totals 15 residues. Germline V gene sequence: CDR1 LGHNA, CDR2 YNFKEQ. The CDR3 loop reads CASSLRQGAGYEQYF. The CDR3 DNA, read in part, is TGCGCCAGCAGTCTAAGACAGGGGGCGGGCTACGAG.

To note about this clone: Read coverage stops 3 residues before the CDR3 terminus; the germline J gene supplies the remainder. The rearrangement uses TRBV6-1 and TRBJ2-4; D possibly corresponds to TRBD1 (5 bases). This CDR3 comprises 14 residues. CDR1 and CDR2 from the germline V gene are MNHNS and SASEGT. The covered CDR3 bases are TGTGCCAGCAGTGAAAGGCAGGGCACCTATGGT. This gives the protein CASSERQGTYG. The whole CDR3 is CASSERQGTYGQYF.

In the case of this clone: The read ends 3 residues before the CDR3 terminus; that terminus is restored from the germline J gene. The chain links TRBV5-4 to TRBJ1-5; D is unresolved. The V end lost 4 bases, the J end lost 4 bases, and 12 bases lay between the germline ends. The germline V gene has CDR1 SGHNT and CDR2 YYREEE (reference sequence). The CDR3 sequence is 14 residues long. The CDR3 protein is CASSHGVGNQPQHF. The DNA read from the CDR3 is TGTGCCAGCAGCCACGGGGTGGGGAATCAGCCC.